The 8 T cell receptor beta chains given below trace back to one sample, sequenced in a study of blood T cell repertoires in COVID-19 (dated by TCRdb to 2020 to 2021). Preparation of the library involved the immunoSEQ multiplex PCR assay. TCRdb limited this immuneACCESS table to in-frame rearrangements with V and J called. A share of clones is missing; checked studies link under half to unresolved V genes, and the rest is unexplained. The sample table records about 330,000 clones; roughly 87% of these occur just once. The ten largest clones take up approximately 9.3% of the sample. Sequenced: peripheral blood. The receptors come from a young man with COVID-19, enrolled during active disease.

The gene calls are TRBV19 and TRBJ1-2; possibly TRBD1 for D (6 bases). CDR3 size: 14 residues. CDR1 LNHDA and CDR2 SQIVND come from the germline V gene (reference sequence). Trimming removed 6 bases from V and 0 bases from J, with 11 bases in between. CDR3 region: CASRYRAANYGYTF. Written as DNA, the CDR3 is TGTGCCAGTAGGTACAGGGCTGCTAACTATGGCTACACCTTC.

For the CDR3, the DNA is TGTGCCAGCAGCGTCGGACAGGGATGGACCGGGGAGCTGTTTTTT. Translation: CASSVGQGWTGELFF. The chain carries TRBV9 and TRBJ2-2, with 8 bases matching TRBD1. The germline V gene has CDR1 SGDLS and CDR2 YYNGEE. V was clipped by 2 bases and J by 5 bases; unmatched bases: 5. This CDR3 is built from 15 residues.

This chain connects TRBV24-1 to TRBJ2-3, with 9 bases aligning to TRBD2. This CDR3 spans 17 amino acids. CDR1 KGHDR and CDR2 SFDVKD come from the germline V gene. V lost 6 bases to trimming and J lost 3 bases; unmatched junction nucleotides: 12. The CDR3 DNA is TGTGCCACCAGTTTCGGCGTCCCCCTAGCGGGGACAGATACGCAGTATTTT. Translating it yields CATSFGVPLAGTDTQYF.

The chain employs TRBV15 and TRBJ2-7; the D gene is possibly TRBD2 (5 bases). From germline, CDR1 is LNHNV and CDR2 YYDKDF (reference sequence). The ends were cut back, 5 bases at V and 0 bases at J, with 20 bases in the middle. The CDR3 covers 17 residues. The CDR3 DNA follows: TGTGCCACCAGCCCCTTTTTGGCGGGCCTCAGCTCCTACGAGCAGTACTTC. It is translated as CATSPFLAGLSSYEQYF.

V gene TRBV4-3 combines with J gene TRBJ2-5; TRBD1 is a possible D gene (6 bases). This CDR3 comprises 16 residues. V lost 0 bases and J 5 bases, leaving 16 bases between the germline ends. Germline lookup yields CDR1 LGHNA and CDR2 YSLEER. The chain's CDR3 is CASSQDGGYSAETQYF. The DNA of the CDR3 is TGCGCCAGCAGCCAAGATGGGGGCTACTCTGCGGAGACCCAGTACTTC.

This clone was found once. The J gene is TRBJ2-5, the V gene TRBV7-6, with TRBD1 as a possible D gene (6 bases). The V gene's germline CDR1 is SGHVS and CDR2 FNYEAQ. V lost 1 base and J 5 bases, leaving 23 bases between the germline ends. This CDR3 is built from 18 residues. The CDR3 coding sequence is TGTGCCAGCAGCTTAGTTCCCGCCTCCGGACAGTGGTTGGAGACCCAGTACTTC. Translating gives CASSLVPASGQWLETQYF. Using reference TRBV7-6 and TRBJ2-5 for the parts outside the CDR3, the full variable domain is GAGVSQSPRYKVTKRGQDVALRCDPISGHVSLYWYRQALGQGPEFLTYFNYEAQQDKSGLPNDRFSAERPEGSISTLTIQRTEQRDSAMYRCASSLVPASGQWLETQYFGPGTRLLVL.

This clone came up once. The chain recombines TRBV18 with TRBJ2-3, with TRBD1 matching 7 bases. J lost 5 bases, V lost 4 bases, and 6 bases had no gene match. CDR3 length: 14 residues. The V gene's germline CDR1 is KGHSH and CDR2 LQKENI. The CDR3, as DNA: TGTGCCAGCTCACTAGACAGGGTCAAAGATACGCAGTATTTT. Translation gives CASSLDRVKDTQYF.

V is TRBV4-2 and J is TRBJ2-4, with D maybe TRBD2 (6 bases). Per germline, CDR1 LGHNA and CDR2 YNFKEQ. Trimming stripped 1 base from V and 0 bases from J, with 10 bases between. This CDR3 spans 16 amino acids. CDR3 amino acids: CASSQGGGAAKNIQYF. CDR3 in DNA: TGTGCCAGCAGCCAAGGCGGAGGGGCAGCCAAAAACATTCAGTACTTC.